This T cell receptor beta chain was retrieved from a study of blood T cell repertoires in COVID-19. For the study at large: Some COVID-19 samples were acute and others convalescent; all came from the United States, Italy and Spain. T cells, B-cell-depleted T cells, or PBMCs provided the cDNA or gDNA that served as material.

Methods used by the authors: Reference gene primers were amplified, and this amplification served to estimate nucleated cell counts. Sequencing was performed with immunoSEQ multiplex PCR; in TCRdb, only in-frame clones are kept and a portion is missing. V and J calls and clone size follow that table, whereas D and trimming were derived from the DNA. Among around 130,000 clones listed, around 81% were seen once. The CDR3 has 15 residues. The trim removed 4 bases at V and 6 bases at J, leaving 4 bases unmatched. CDR1 is SGHNT and CDR2 is YYREEE in the germline V gene (reference sequence). The specimen was peripheral blood. This clonotype was sampled from a man between 40 and 49 years old with active or convalescent COVID-19. This chain links TRBV5-4 with TRBJ2-2; TRBD2 matches at 12 bases. The CDR3 sequence: CASSAPSGGAGELFF. CDR3 sequence (DNA): TGTGCCAGCAGCGCCCCTAGCGGGGGGGCCGGGGAGCTGTTTTTT.